A single sample gave rise to the 18 T cell receptor beta chains below, sequenced in a study of T cells in women clearing cervical HPV infection. The protocol was immunoSEQ multiplex PCR, while the TCRdb copy is restricted to in-frame clones and leaves out a portion. The table lists about 28,000 clones, with 15% to 20% in the top ten. The material sequenced was blood buffy coat. Receptors originate from a woman aged 18 to 75 with a cervical HPV16 infection that either progressed to CIN3+ or cleared (not recorded which).

In regard to this clone: The missing CDR3 end, 3 residues past where the read stops, is filled in from the germline J gene. The rearrangement links TRBV14 to TRBJ2-7; the match to TRBD1 covers 7 bases. The CDR3 covers 13 residues. Germline V CDR1 and CDR2: SGHDN, FVKESK. The J segment lost 6 bases and the V segment lost 1 base, leaving 3 bases of the junction unmatched. The sequenced CDR3 bases are TGTGCCAGCAGCCAAGGACAGGGAACCGAG. This sequence encodes CASSQGQGTE. Given in full, the CDR3 is CASSQGQGTEQYF.

About this clone itself: Coverage ceases 3 residues before the CDR3 finishes, and the germline J gene fills in the end. J is TRBJ2-3 and V is TRBV4-1, with D perhaps given as TRBD1 or TRBD2 (5 bases each). V gave up 4 bases and J gave up 5 bases, with 13 bases separating them. Per germline, CDR1 MGHRA and CDR2 YSYEKL. CDR3 length: 14 residues. Incomplete CDR3 DNA: TGCGCCAGCAGCCCCCAGGGAGAGGGAGATACG. Its translation is CASSPQGEGDT. The entire CDR3 sequence reads CASSPQGEGDTQYF.

Concerning this clone itself: The read comes to an end 3 residues before the CDR3 does, leaving the germline J gene to fill in the end. The chain recombines TRBV7-9 with TRBJ1-4, with a possible D match to TRBD1 (5 bases). V shed 1 base and J shed 8 bases, with 5 bases lying between them. This CDR3 has 12 residues. Germline V gene sequence: CDR1 SEHNR, CDR2 FQNEAQ (reference sequence). The CDR3 region is CASSLEGEKLFF. The covered CDR3 bases are TGTGCCAGCAGCTTAGAGGGGGAAAAA.

As for this clone: The sequence runs out 3 residues before the end of the CDR3; the remainder is reconstructed from the germline J gene. The chain uses TRBV19 and TRBJ1-4, with TRBD1 as a possible D gene (5 bases). Germline loops: CDR1 LNHDA, CDR2 SQIVND (reference sequence). CDR3 length: 14 amino acids. CDR3 protein: CASSRGAGANVLFF. The covered CDR3 bases are TGTGCCAGTAGTCGTGGGGCTGGGGCCAACGTA. The full variable domain, in which reference TRBV19 and TRBJ1-4 provide the parts outside the CDR3, is DGGITQSPKYLFRKEGQNVTLSCEQNLNHDAMYWYRQDPGQGLRLIYYSQIVNDFQKGDIAEGYSVSREKKESFPLTVTSAQKNPTAFYLCASSRGAGANVLFFGSGTQLSVL.

Concerning this clone: The CDR3 end falls 3 residues outside the read, so it is completed with the germline J gene. The J gene is TRBJ2-3, the V gene TRBV7-6; a possible D gene is TRBD2 (6 bases). Germline assignment: CDR1 SGHVS and CDR2 FNYEAQ. CDR3 length: 15 residues. Trimming left V 2 bases short and J 2 bases short, with 11 bases between. The CDR3 sequence is CASSLIGGYTDTQYF. Incomplete CDR3 DNA: TGTGCCAGCAGCTTAATCGGGGGTTACACAGATACG.

Note on this clone: The read finishes 3 residues shy of the CDR3 end, and the germline J gene is used to complete it. The chain uses TRBV5-1 and TRBJ2-1; 13 bases fit TRBD2. The germline CDR1 and CDR2 sequences are SGHRS and YFSETQ. The ends lost 4 bases at V and 7 bases at J; junction bases unmatched: 8. This CDR3 contains 16 residues. The CDR3 is CASSITSGRAGNEQFF. The CDR3 DNA, read in part, is TGCGCCAGCAGCATCACTAGCGGGAGGGCCGGAAATGAG. The complete variable domain, with remaining parts taken from reference TRBV5-1 and TRBJ2-1, reads KAGVTQTPRYLIKTRGQQVTLSCSPISGHRSVSWYQQTPGQGLQFLFEYFSETQRNKGNFPGRFSGRQFSNSRSEMNVSTLELGDSALYLCASSITSGRAGNEQFFGPGTRLTVL.

Regarding this clone: The DNA ends 3 residues before the CDR3 does, and the rest of the CDR3 is filled in from the germline J gene. The chain links TRBV6-2 or TRBV6-3 to TRBJ2-1; no firm D call. The length of the CDR3 is 15 residues. Per germline, CDR1 MNHEY and CDR2 SVGEGT. Trimming shortened V by 6 bases and J by 1 base, and 13 bases separated the two germline ends. The sequenced CDR3 bases are TGTGCCAGCAGACTCAGGCTTAGGTCCTACAATGAG. Its protein is CASRLRLRSYNE. The full-length CDR3 reads as CASRLRLRSYNEQFF.

Comment on this clone: The read terminates 3 residues before the CDR3 end, so the remaining end is supplied by the germline J gene. The chain carries TRBV7-2 and TRBJ1-5, with TRBD1 identical over 8 bases. CDR1 and CDR2 from the germline V gene are SGHTA and FQGNSA. The CDR3 has 15 residues. V was clipped by 5 bases and J by 1 base; unmatched bases: 4. CDR3 region: CASSDQGASNQPQHF. The CDR3 bases that were read are TGTGCCAGCAGCGACCAGGGGGCAAGCAATCAGCCC.

About this clone itself: Read data end 3 residues before the CDR3 end; the end is taken from the germline J gene. The chain links TRBV5-1 to TRBJ2-1; 7 bases fit TRBD2. The CDR3 loop spans 18 amino acids. Trimming removed 4 bases from V and 3 bases from J; junction bases left unmatched: 16. The germline V gene has CDR1 SGHRS and CDR2 YFSETQ. The CDR3 DNA, read in part, is TGCGCCAGCAGCGCACTGGGACTACGGGCGGGACTCTACAATGAG. Translating it yields CASSALGLRAGLYNE. In full, the CDR3 is CASSALGLRAGLYNEQFF.

About this clone itself: Read coverage stops 3 residues before the CDR3 terminus; the germline J gene supplies the remainder. The rearrangement uses TRBV4-2 and TRBJ2-5; the match to TRBD2 covers 14 bases. The CDR3 covers 17 residues. The germline gives CDR1 LGHNA, CDR2 YNFKEQ. V lost 0 bases and J lost 4; bases outside the gene matches: 4. CDR3 DNA (partial): TGTGCCAGCAGCCAAGAGACTAGCGGGAGGGCCTCAGAGACC. Its translation is CASSQETSGRASET. The whole CDR3 sequence reads CASSQETSGRASETQYF.

With regard to this clone: The sequence runs out 3 residues before the end of the CDR3; the remainder is reconstructed from the germline J gene. The chain carries TRBV7-2 and TRBJ1-2; D call uncertain. The CDR3 consists of 14 residues. Germline CDR1 reads SGHTA; CDR2 reads FQGNSA. V lost 2 bases and J 7 bases, leaving 14 bases between the germline ends. The CDR3: CASSLRFGDGGYTF. Partial CDR3 DNA: TGTGCCAGCAGCTTAAGATTCGGGGATGGTGGC.

This CDR3 reads CASSPSSGLQTHEQFF. The DNA read from the CDR3 is TGTGCCAGCAGCCCTAGCTCGGGACTTCAAACCCATGAG. The chain is built from TRBV9 and TRBJ2-1; D might be TRBD2 (6 bases). The CDR3 extends 3 residues past the end of the read, so its final part is completed from the germline J gene. Per the germline V gene, CDR1 is SGDLS and CDR2 is YYNGEE. There are 16 residues in the CDR3. Trimming took off 4 bases at V and 8 bases at J, with 22 bases between the two ends.

A remark on this clone: The read ends 3 residues shy of where the CDR3 ends; the end is completed using the germline J gene. The J gene is TRBJ1-5, the V gene TRBV7-9; possibly TRBD1 for D (5 bases). From germline, CDR1 is SEHNR and CDR2 FQNEAQ (reference sequence). This CDR3 has 15 amino acids. With 4 bases removed from V and 5 bases from J, the gap between germline ends came to 15 bases. The CDR3 is CASSSFLGDDQPQHF. CDR3 DNA (partial): TGTGCCAGCAGCTCTTTTTTAGGGGATGATCAGCCC.

A word on this clone: The read terminates 3 residues before the CDR3 end, so the remaining end is supplied by the germline J gene. V gene TRBV6-1 combines with J gene TRBJ2-3, with D perhaps matching TRBD1 (6 bases). Germline V lookup: CDR1 MNHNS, CDR2 SASEGT. CDR3 length: 14 residues. Trimming removed 2 bases at V and 5 bases at J, with 11 bases between. The DNA read from the CDR3 is TGTGCCAGCAGTGAACAGGGGCAGGGAGATACG. It codes for CASSEQGQGDT. The whole CDR3 reads CASSEQGQGDTQYF.

Turning to this clone: The DNA ends 3 residues before the CDR3 does, and the rest of the CDR3 is filled in from the germline J gene. The chain joins TRBV7-3 to TRBJ2-5, with TRBD2 matching 14 bases. Losses at the gene ends were 5 bases for V and 2 bases for J; bases not matched to a gene: 4. The CDR3 loop spans 16 amino acids. The V gene's germline CDR1 is SGHTA and CDR2 FQGTGA. CDR3 DNA, as far as it was read: TGTGCCAGCAGCCCCGGACTAGCGGGGGGACAAGAGACC. It encodes CASSPGLAGGQET. The whole CDR3 sequence reads CASSPGLAGGQETQYF.

As for this clone: The read is 3 residues too short to cover the CDR3 end, so that end is filled in from the germline J gene. The rearrangement links TRBV18 to TRBJ2-5, with 12 bases that match TRBD2. V lost 3 bases to trimming and J lost 1 base; unmatched junction nucleotides: 6. The CDR3 totals 17 residues. Germline CDR1 KGHSH, CDR2 LQKENI. CDR3 region: CASSPRLLAGGQETQYF. CDR3 DNA, as far as it was read: TGTGCCAGCTCACCGCGACTACTAGCGGGGGGCCAAGAGACC.

About this clone: The read finishes 3 residues shy of the CDR3 end, and the germline J gene is used to complete it. This sequence joins TRBV2 and TRBJ2-3; 10 nucleotides align to TRBD1. The CDR3 is made up of 14 amino acids. The germline V gene has CDR1 SNHLY and CDR2 FYNNEI. CDR3 loop: CAITRGQGIETQYF. The DNA read from the CDR3 is TGTGCCATAACCCGGGGACAGGGGATCGAGACG.

In regard to this clone: The read ends 3 residues early relative to the CDR3; the germline J gene fills the gap. J is TRBJ2-7 and V is TRBV7-9, with D maybe TRBD1 (5 bases). V was clipped by 9 bases and J by 2 bases, with 11 bases between them. Per germline, CDR1 SEHNR and CDR2 FQNEAQ (reference sequence). CDR3 length: 12 amino acids. The sequenced part of the CDR3 DNA is TGTGCCAGTACGGACACTACCTACGAG. This sequence encodes CASTDTTYE. The full CDR3 reads CASTDTTYEQYF.